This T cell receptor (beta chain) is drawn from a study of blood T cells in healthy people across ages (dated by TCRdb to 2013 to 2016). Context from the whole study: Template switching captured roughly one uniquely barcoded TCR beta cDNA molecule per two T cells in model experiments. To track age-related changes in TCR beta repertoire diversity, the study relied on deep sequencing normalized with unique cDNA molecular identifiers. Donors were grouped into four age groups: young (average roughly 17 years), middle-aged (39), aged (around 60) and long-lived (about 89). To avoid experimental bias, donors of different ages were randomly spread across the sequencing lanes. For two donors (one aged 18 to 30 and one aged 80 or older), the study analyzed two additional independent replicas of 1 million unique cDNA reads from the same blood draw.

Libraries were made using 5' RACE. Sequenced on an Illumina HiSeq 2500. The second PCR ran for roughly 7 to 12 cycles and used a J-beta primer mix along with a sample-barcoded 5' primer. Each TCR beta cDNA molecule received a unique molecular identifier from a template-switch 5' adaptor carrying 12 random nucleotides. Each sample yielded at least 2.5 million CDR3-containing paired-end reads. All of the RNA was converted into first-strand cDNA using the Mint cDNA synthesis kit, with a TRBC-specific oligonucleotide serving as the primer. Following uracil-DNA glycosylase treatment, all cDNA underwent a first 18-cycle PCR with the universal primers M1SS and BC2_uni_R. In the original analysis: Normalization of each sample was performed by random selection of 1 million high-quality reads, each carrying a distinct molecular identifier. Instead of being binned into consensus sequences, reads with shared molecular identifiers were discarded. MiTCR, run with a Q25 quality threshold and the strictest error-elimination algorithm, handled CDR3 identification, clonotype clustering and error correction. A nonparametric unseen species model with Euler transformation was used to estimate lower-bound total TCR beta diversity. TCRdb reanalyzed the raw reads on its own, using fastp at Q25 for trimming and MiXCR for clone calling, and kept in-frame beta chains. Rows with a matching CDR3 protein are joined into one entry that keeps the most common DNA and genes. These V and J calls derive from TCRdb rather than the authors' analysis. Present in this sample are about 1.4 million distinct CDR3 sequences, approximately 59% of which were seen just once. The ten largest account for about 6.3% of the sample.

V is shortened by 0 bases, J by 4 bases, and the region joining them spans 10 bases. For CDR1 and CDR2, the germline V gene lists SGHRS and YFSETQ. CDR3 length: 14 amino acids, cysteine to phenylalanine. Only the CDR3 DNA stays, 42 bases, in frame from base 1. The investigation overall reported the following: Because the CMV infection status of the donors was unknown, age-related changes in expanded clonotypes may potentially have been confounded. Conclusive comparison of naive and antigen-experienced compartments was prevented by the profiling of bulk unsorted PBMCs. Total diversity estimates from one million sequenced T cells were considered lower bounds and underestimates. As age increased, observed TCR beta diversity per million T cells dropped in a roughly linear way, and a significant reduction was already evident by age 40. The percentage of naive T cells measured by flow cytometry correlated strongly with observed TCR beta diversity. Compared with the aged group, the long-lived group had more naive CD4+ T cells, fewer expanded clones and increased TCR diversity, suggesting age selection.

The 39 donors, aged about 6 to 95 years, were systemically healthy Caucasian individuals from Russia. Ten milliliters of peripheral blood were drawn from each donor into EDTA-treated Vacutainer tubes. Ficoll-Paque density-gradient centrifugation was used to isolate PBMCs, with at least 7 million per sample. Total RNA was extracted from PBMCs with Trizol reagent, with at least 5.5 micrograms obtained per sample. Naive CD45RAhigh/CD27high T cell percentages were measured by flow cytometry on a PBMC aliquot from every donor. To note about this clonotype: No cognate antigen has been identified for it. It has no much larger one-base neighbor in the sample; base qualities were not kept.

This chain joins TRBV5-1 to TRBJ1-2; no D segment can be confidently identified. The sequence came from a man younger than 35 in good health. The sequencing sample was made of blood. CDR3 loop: CASSLVGSTYGYTF. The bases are TGCGCCAGCAGCTTGGTGGGGAGCACCTATGGCTACACCTTC.